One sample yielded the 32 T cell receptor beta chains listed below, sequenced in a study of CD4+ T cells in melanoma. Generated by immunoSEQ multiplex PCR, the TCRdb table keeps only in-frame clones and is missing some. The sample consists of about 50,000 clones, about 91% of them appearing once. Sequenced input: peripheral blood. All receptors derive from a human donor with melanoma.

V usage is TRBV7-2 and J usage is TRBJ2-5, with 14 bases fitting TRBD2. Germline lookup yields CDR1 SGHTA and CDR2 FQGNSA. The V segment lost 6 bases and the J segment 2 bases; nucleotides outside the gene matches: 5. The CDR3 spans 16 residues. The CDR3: CASSRLAGGSQETQYF. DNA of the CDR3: TGTGCCAGCAGTCGACTAGCGGGGGGGTCACAAGAGACCCAGTACTTC.

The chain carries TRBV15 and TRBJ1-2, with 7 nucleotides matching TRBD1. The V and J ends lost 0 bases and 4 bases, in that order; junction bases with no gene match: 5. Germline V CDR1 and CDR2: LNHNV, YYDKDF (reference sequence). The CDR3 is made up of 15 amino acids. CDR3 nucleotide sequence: TGTGCCACCAGCAGAGACAGGGGGATAAGCTATGGCTACACCTTC. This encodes CATSRDRGISYGYTF.

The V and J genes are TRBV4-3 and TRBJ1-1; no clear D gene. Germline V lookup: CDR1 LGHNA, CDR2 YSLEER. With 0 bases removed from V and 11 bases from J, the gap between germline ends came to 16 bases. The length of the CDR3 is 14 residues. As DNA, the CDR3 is TGCGCCAGCAGCCAAGATCACGGCGCCGGCGAGGCTTTCTTT. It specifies CASSQDHGAGEAFF.

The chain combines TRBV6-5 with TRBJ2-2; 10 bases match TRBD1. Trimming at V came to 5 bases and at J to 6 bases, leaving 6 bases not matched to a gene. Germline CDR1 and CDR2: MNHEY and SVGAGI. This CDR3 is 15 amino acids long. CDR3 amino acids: CASSRPGQGPGELFF. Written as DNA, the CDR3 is TGTGCCAGCAGTCGGCCGGGACAGGGGCCCGGGGAGCTGTTTTTT.

The CDR3 DNA is TGTGCCAGCAGCCAAGATCGGGGCCTAGCGGGGAGGAATGAGCAGTTCTTC. Translation: CASSQDRGLAGRNEQFF. The chain has TRBV4-2 and TRBJ2-1; 9 nucleotides match TRBD2. Germline V lookup: CDR1 LGHNA, CDR2 YNFKEQ. V gave up 0 bases and J gave up 7 bases; unmatched junction bases: 10. The CDR3 totals 17 residues.

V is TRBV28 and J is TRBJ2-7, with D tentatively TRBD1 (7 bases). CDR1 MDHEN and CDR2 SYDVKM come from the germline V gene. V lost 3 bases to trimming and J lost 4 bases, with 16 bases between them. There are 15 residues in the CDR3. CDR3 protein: CASSLGRGAKYEQYF. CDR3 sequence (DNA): TGTGCCAGCAGTTTGGGCAGGGGGGCCAAGTACGAGCAGTACTTC.

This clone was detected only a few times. The CDR3 loop reads CASSQRQEDSPLHF. CDR3 DNA sequence: TGTGCCAGCAGCCAACGTCAGGAAGATTCACCCCTCCACTTT. The chain links TRBV4-2 to TRBJ1-6, with no clear D. In germline, CDR1 is LGHNA, CDR2 YNFKEQ. V lost 2 bases and J 8 bases, leaving 10 bases between the germline ends. This CDR3 is built from 14 residues.

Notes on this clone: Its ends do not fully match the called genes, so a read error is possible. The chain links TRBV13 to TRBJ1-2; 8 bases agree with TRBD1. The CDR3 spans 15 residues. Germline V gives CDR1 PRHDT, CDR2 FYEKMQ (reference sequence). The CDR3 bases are TGTGCCAGCAGCATAGGACAGGGCGGACAAAGGGGCTACACCTTC. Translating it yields CASSIGQGGQRGYTF. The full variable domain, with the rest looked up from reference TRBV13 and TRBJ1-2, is AAGVIQSPRHLIKEKRETATLKCYPIPRHDTVYWYQQGPGQDPQFLISFYEKMQSDKGSIPDRFSAQQFSDYHSELNMSSLELGDSALYFCASSIGQGGQRGYTFGSGTRLTVV.

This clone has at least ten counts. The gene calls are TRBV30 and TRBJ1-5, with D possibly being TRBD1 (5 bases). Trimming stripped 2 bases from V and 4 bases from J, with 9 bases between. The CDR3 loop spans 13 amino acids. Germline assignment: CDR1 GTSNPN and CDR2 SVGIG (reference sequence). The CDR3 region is CAWSSRDNQPQHF. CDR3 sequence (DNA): TGTGCCTGGAGTTCCAGGGATAATCAGCCCCAGCATTTT.

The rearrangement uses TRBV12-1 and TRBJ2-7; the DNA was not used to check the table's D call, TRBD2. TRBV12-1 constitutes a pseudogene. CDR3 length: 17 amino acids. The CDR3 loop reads CASSSAEPGLGAYEQYF. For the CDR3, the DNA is TGTGCCAGCAGCTCTGCCGAACCGGGACTAGGTGCCTACGAGCAGTACTTC.

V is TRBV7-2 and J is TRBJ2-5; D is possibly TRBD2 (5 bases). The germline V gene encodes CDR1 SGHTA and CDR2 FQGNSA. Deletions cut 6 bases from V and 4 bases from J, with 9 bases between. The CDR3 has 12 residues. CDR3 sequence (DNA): TGTGCCAGCAGTCGGGATCTAGAGACCCAGTACTTC. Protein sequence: CASSRDLETQYF.

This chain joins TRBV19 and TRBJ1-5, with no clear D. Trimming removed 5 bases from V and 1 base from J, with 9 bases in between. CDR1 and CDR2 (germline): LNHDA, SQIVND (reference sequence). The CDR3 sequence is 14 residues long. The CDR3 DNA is TGTGCCAGTAGTCATGAAGGGAGCAATCAGCCCCAGCATTTT. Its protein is CASSHEGSNQPQHF.

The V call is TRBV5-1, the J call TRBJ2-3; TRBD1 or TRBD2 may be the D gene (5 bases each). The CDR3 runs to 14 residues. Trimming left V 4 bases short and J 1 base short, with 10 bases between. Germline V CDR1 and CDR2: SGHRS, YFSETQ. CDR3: CASSRGGGTDTQYF. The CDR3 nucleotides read TGCGCCAGCAGCCGTGGGGGTGGCACAGATACGCAGTATTTT.

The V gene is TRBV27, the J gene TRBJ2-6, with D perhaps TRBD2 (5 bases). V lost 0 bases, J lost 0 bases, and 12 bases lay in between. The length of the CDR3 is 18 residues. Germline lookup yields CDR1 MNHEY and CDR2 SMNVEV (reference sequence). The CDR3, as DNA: TGTGCCAGCAGTTTATCTATGGCGGGCTCCTCTGGGGCCAACGTCCTGACTTTC. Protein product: CASSLSMAGSSGANVLTF.

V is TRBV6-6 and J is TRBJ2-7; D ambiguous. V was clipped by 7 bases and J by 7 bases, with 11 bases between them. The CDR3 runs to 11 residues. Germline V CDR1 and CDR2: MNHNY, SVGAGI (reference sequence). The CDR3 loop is CASTIDGEQYF. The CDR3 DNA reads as TGTGCCAGCACTATCGATGGGGAGCAGTACTTC.

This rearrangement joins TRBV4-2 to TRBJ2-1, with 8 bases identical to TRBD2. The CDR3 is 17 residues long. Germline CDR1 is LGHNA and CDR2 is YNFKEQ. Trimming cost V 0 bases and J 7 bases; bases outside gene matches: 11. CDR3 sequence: CASSQEFIRGGRNEQFF. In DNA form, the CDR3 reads TGTGCCAGCAGCCAAGAATTTATCCGGGGGGGGCGGAATGAGCAGTTCTTC.

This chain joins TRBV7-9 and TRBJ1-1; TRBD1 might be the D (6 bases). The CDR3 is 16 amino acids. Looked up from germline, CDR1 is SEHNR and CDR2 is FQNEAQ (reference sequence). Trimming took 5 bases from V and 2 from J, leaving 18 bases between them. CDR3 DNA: TGTGCCAGCAGCCAACTCCGACCGACAGGAAACACTGAAGCTTTCTTT. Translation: CASSQLRPTGNTEAFF.

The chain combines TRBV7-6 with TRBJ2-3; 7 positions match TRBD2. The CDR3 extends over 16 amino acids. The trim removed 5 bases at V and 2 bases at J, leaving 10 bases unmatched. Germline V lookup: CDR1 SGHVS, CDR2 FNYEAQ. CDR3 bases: TGTGCCAGCAGCCGTACTCGCGGGGGAAACACAGATACGCAGTATTTT. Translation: CASSRTRGGNTDTQYF. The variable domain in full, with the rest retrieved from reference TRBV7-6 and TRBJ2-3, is GAGVSQSPRYKVTKRGQDVALRCDPISGHVSLYWYRQALGQGPEFLTYFNYEAQQDKSGLPNDRFSAERPEGSISTLTIQRTEQRDSAMYRCASSRTRGGNTDTQYFGPGTRLTVL.

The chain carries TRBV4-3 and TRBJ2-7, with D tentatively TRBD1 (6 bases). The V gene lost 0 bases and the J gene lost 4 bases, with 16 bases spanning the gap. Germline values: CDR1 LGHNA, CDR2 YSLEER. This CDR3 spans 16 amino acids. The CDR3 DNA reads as TGCGCCAGCAGCCAAGATCTTCGGGACACCGTGTACGAGCAGTACTTC. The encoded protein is CASSQDLRDTVYEQYF.

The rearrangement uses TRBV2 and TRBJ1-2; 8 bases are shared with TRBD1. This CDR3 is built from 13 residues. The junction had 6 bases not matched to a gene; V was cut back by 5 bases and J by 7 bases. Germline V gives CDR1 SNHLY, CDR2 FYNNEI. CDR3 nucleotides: TGTGCCAGCAGTTTACAGGGGGAGCTTGGCTACACCTTC. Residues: CASSLQGELGYTF.

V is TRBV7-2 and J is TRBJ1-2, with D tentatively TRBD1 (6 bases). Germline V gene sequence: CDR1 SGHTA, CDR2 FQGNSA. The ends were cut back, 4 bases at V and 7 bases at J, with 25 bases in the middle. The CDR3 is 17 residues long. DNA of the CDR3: TGTGCCAGCAGCTCCGCCTTTTCTGGCAGGGGAAGGGGTGGCTACACCTTC. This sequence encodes CASSSAFSGRGRGGYTF. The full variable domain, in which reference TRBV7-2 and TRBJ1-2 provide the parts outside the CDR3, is GAGVSQSPSNKVTEKGKDVELRCDPISGHTALYWYRQSLGQGLEFLIYFQGNSAPDKSGLPSDRFSAERTGGSVSTLTIQRTQQEDSAVYLCASSSAFSGRGRGGYTFGSGTRLTVV.

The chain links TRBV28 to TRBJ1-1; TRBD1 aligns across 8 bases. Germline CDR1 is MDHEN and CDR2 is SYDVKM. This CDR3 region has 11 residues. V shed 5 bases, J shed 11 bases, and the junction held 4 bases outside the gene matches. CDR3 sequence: CASSVTGGAFF. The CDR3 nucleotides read TGTGCCAGCAGTGTCACAGGGGGGGCTTTCTTT.

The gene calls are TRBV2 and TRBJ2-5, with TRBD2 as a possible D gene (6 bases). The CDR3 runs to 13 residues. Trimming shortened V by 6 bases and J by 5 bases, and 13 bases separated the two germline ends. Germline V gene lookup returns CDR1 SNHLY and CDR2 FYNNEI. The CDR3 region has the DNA TGTGCCAGCAGGCGACTAGTCGTCGAGACCCAGTACTTC. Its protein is CASRRLVVETQYF. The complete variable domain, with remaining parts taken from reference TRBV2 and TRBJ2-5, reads EPEVTQTPSHQVTQMGQEVILRCVPISNHLYFYWYRQILGQKVEFLVSFYNNEISEKSEIFDDQFSVERPDGSNFTLKIRSTKLEDSAMYFCASRRLVVETQYFGPGTRLLVL.

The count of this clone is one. The CDR3 spells CASSPIRQMYGYTF. Written as DNA, the CDR3 is TGTGCCAGCAGCCCCATTAGGCAGATGTATGGCTACACCTTC. The chain has TRBV5-8 and TRBJ1-2; no definite D call. The CDR3 sequence is 14 residues long. The germline V gene has CDR1 SGHTS and CDR2 YDEGEE. The V end was cut by 4 bases, the J end by 5 bases, with 15 bases between.

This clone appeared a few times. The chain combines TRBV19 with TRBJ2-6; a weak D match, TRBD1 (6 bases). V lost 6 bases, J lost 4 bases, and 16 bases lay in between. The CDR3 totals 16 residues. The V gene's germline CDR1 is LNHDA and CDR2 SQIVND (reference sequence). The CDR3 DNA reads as TGTGCCAGTAGGCCGAGTTCAGGGGCCGGGGCCAACGTCCTGACTTTC. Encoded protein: CASRPSSGAGANVLTF.

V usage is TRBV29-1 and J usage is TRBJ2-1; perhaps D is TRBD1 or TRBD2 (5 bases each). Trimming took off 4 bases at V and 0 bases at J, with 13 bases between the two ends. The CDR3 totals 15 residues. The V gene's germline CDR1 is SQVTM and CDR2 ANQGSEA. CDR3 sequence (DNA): TGCAGCGTTGCGGGGACGCCGGCCTCCTACAATGAGCAGTTCTTC. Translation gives CSVAGTPASYNEQFF.

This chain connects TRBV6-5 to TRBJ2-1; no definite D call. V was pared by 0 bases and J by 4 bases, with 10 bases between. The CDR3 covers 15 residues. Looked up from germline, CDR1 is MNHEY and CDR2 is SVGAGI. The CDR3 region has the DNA TGTGCCAGCAGTTACTCCCCCCTCTTTTACAATGAGCAGTTCTTC. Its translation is CASSYSPLFYNEQFF.

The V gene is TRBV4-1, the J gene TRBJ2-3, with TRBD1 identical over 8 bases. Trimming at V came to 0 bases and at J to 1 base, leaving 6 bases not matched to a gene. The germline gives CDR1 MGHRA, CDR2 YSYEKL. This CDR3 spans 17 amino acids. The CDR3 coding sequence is TGCGCCAGCAGCCAAGAGGGAGGACAGGGTGGCACAGATACGCAGTATTTT. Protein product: CASSQEGGQGGTDTQYF.

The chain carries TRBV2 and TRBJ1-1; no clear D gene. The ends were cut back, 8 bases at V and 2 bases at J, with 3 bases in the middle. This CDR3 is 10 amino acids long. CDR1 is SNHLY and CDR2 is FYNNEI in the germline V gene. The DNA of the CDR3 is TGTGCCAGCGAAAACACTGAAGCTTTCTTT. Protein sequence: CASENTEAFF. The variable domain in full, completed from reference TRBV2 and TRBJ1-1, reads EPEVTQTPSHQVTQMGQEVILRCVPISNHLYFYWYRQILGQKVEFLVSFYNNEISEKSEIFDDQFSVERPDGSNFTLKIRSTKLEDSAMYFCASENTEAFFGQGTRLTVV.

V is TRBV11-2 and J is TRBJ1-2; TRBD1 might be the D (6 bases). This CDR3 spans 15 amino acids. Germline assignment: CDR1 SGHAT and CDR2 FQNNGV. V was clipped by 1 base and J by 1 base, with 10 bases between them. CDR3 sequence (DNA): TGTGCCAGCAGCTTAGGCCGACAGGTTAACTATGGCTACACCTTC. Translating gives CASSLGRQVNYGYTF.

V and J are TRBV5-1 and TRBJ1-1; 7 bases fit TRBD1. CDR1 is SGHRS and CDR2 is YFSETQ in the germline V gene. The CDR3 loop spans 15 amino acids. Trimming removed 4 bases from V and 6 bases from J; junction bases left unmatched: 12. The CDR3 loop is CASSPAGQWVSEAFF. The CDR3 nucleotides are TGCGCCAGCAGCCCCGCGGGACAGTGGGTATCTGAAGCTTTCTTT.

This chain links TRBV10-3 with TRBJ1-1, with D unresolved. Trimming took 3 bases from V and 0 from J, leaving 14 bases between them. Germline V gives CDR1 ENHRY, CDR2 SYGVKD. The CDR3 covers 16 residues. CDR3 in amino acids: CAISDPSRQVNTEAFF. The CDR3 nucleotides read TGTGCCATCAGTGATCCTTCCCGGCAGGTGAACACTGAAGCTTTCTTT.